A single sample is the source of the 9 T cell receptor beta chains below, sequenced in a study of T cell repertoires in cytomegalovirus infection. TCRdb called the reads again in MiXCR, with one record for every CDR3 protein. This sample has roughly 720,000 distinct CDR3 sequences; less than 40% occur once, and the top ten carry around 2.8%. Sequences were obtained from PBMCs. The receptor source for this set is a human donor in good health (CMV status not recorded). Some clones in this sample may be carry-over from other donors' samples.

The chain has TRBV28 and TRBJ1-5; no reliable D call. V was cut by 3 bases and J by 5 bases, with 8 bases left in between. The CDR3 consists of 13 residues. The germline CDR1 and CDR2 sequences are MDHEN and SYDVKM. The CDR3 region is CASSLLRHQPQHF. The CDR3 nucleotides are TGTGCCAGCAGTTTGCTCAGGCATCAGCCCCAGCATTTT.

The chain employs TRBV5-4 and TRBJ1-2; 7 bases agree with TRBD1. This CDR3 contains 15 residues. Germline loops: CDR1 SGHNT, CDR2 YYREEE (reference sequence). Trimming at V came to 5 bases and at J to 7 bases, leaving 14 bases not matched to a gene. CDR3 nucleotides: TGTGCCAGCAGACGGGGGGACGCTCAGGGGGGTGGCTACACCTTC. Protein: CASRRGDAQGGGYTF.

A few counts support this clonotype. V is TRBV6-1 and J is TRBJ2-1; D is unclear. The CDR3 runs to 13 residues. CDR1 and CDR2 (germline): MNHNS, SASEGT. The V gene lost 6 bases and the J gene lost 11 bases, with 17 bases spanning the gap. CDR3 residues: CASSPLTPLKQFF. The CDR3 coding sequence is TGTGCCAGCAGCCCCCTGACTCCGCTGAAGCAGTTCTTC.

V usage is TRBV12-3 or TRBV12-4 and J usage is TRBJ1-6; the match to TRBD1 covers 7 bases. CDR3 length equals 14 residues. V lost 5 bases, J lost 10 bases, and 8 bases stayed unmatched. The CDR3 region has the DNA TGTGCCAGCAGTAGACAGGGTACAAGATCACCCCTCCACTTT. Protein: CASSRQGTRSPLHF.

A note on this clonotype: Since a much larger clone is just one base distant, this may be a read error. This rearrangement joins TRBV7-2 to TRBJ2-2; 8 positions match TRBD1. The CDR3 sequence is 18 residues long. The germline gives CDR1 SGHTA, CDR2 FQGNSA. The CDR3 nucleotides read TGTGCCAGCAGCTCCTGGACAGGGTTTCACGACGACACCGGGGCGCTGTTTTTT. This gives the protein CASSSWTGFHDDTGALFF.

The V and J genes are TRBV27 and TRBJ2-3, with a weak D call TRBD2 (5 bases). Germline CDR1 and CDR2: MNHEY and SMNVEV (reference sequence). This CDR3 is 13 amino acids long. Trimming stripped 5 bases from V and 5 bases from J, with 11 bases between. Written as DNA, the CDR3 is TGTGCCAGCAGTATTCGGGGATTAGATACGCAGTATTTT. This encodes CASSIRGLDTQYF.

For the CDR3, the DNA is TGCGCCAGCAGCCAAGTTCCAGGGCCAGATACGCAGTATTTT. Translation gives CASSQVPGPDTQYF. J is TRBJ2-3 and V is TRBV4-1; weak D call: TRBD1 (5 bases). Per the germline V gene, CDR1 is MGHRA and CDR2 is YSYEKL. The CDR3 is 14 amino acids. V was shortened by 1 base and J by 4 bases, with 9 bases between the two germline ends.

V and J are TRBV29-1 and TRBJ1-2, with D maybe TRBD1 (5 bases). CDR1 is SQVTM, CDR2 ANQGSEA, per germline. Trimming stripped 4 bases from V and 3 bases from J, with 15 bases between. This CDR3 region has 14 residues. CDR3 in DNA: TGCAGCGTTGGATCGACAGTTAACTACTATGGCTACACCTTC. This sequence encodes CSVGSTVNYYGYTF.

The chain links TRBV19 to TRBJ2-1; TRBD2 matches 10 bases. Germline CDR1 LNHDA, CDR2 SQIVND (reference sequence). The V and J ends lost 4 bases and 4 bases, in that order; junction bases with no gene match: 10. This CDR3 is built from 17 residues. CDR3 amino acids: CASSTAIAGGSYNEQFF. The CDR3 region has the DNA TGTGCCAGTAGTACCGCAATAGCGGGGGGTAGTTACAATGAGCAGTTCTTC.